These T cell receptor beta chains were read from a single sample in a study of blood T cell repertoires in COVID-19. The protocol was immunoSEQ multiplex PCR, while the TCRdb copy is restricted to in-frame clones and leaves out a portion. The repertoire has about 70,000 clones, approximately 88% of them found once; the top ten carry 5.5% to 7%. The sample was peripheral blood. The receptors shown here come from a woman between 65 and 79 years old with acute or convalescent COVID-19. The CDR3 runs from the conserved cysteine through the conserved F or W. Fields, in order: clone size, D gene, J gene, V gene, CDR3 protein, CDR3 DNA. The D gene is left open where the match is weak. The listing skips clone size in some rows; elsewhere it reads once, few, many or a size class.

clone size: NA
D gene: NA
J gene: TRBJ1-1
V gene: TRBV7-2
CDR3 protein: CASSLERLNTEAFF
CDR3 DNA: TGTGCCAGCAGCTTAGAGCGGTTGAACACTGAAGCTTTCTTT

clone size: NA
D gene: NA
J gene: TRBJ1-5
V gene: TRBV24-1
CDR3 protein: CATSDFDRNQPQHF
CDR3 DNA: TGTGCCACCAGTGATTTTGACAGGAATCAGCCCCAGCATTTT

clone size: NA
D gene: TRBD1
J gene: TRBJ1-1
V gene: TRBV5-1
CDR3 protein: CASSLTGQTNTEAFF
CDR3 DNA: TGCGCCAGCAGCTTGACGGGACAGACGAACACTGAAGCTTTCTTT

clone size: NA
D gene: NA
J gene: TRBJ1-1
V gene: TRBV28
CDR3 protein: CASSSPGGGGTEAFF
CDR3 DNA: TGTGCCAGCAGTTCCCCCGGCGGGGGGGGCACTGAAGCTTTCTTT

clone size: NA
D gene: NA
J gene: TRBJ2-7
V gene: TRBV2
CDR3 protein: CASSRQDYEQYF
CDR3 DNA: TGTGCCAGCAGCCGACAGGACTACGAGCAGTACTTC

clone size: NA
D gene: TRBD2
J gene: TRBJ2-2
V gene: TRBV5-1
CDR3 protein: CASGFPSSGGAYTGELFF
CDR3 DNA: TGCGCCAGCGGCTTCCCCTCTAGCGGGGGGGCCTACACCGGGGAGCTGTTTTTT

clone size: NA
D gene: TRBD2
J gene: TRBJ2-1
V gene: TRBV29-1
CDR3 protein: CSVASGRRNNEQFF
CDR3 DNA: TGCAGCGTTGCGAGCGGGAGACGGAACAATGAGCAGTTCTTC

clone size: NA
D gene: TRBD1
J gene: TRBJ1-1
V gene: TRBV5-6
CDR3 protein: CASSWRGTGNFGTEAFF
CDR3 DNA: TGTGCCAGCAGCTGGAGGGGGACAGGGAATTTTGGTACTGAAGCTTTCTTT

clone size: NA
D gene: NA
J gene: TRBJ1-3
V gene: TRBV14
CDR3 protein: CASSPPGTGNTIYF
CDR3 DNA: TGTGCCAGTTCCCCTCCAGGGACTGGAAACACCATATATTTT

clone size: NA
D gene: TRBD1
J gene: TRBJ2-3
V gene: TRBV7-2
CDR3 protein: CASSRQGAGDTQYF
CDR3 DNA: TGTGCCAGCAGCAGACAGGGGGCTGGAGATACGCAGTATTTT

clone size: NA
D gene: TRBD2
J gene: TRBJ2-2
V gene: TRBV4-2
CDR3 protein: CASSLGLAGPGELFF
CDR3 DNA: TGTGCCAGCAGCCTGGGACTAGCGGGACCCGGGGAGCTGTTTTTT

clone size: NA
D gene: TRBD1
J gene: TRBJ1-1
V gene: TRBV6-5
CDR3 protein: CASRLTGGSTEAFF
CDR3 DNA: TGTGCCAGCAGATTGACAGGGGGGTCAACTGAAGCTTTCTTT

clone size: NA
D gene: NA
J gene: TRBJ2-7
V gene: TRBV6-5
CDR3 protein: CASRRGSHEQYF
CDR3 DNA: TGTGCCAGCCGTAGAGGGTCTCACGAGCAGTACTTC

clone size: NA
D gene: NA
J gene: TRBJ2-7
V gene: TRBV6-5
CDR3 protein: CASSPDGVSYEQYF
CDR3 DNA: TGTGCCAGCAGTCCAGACGGAGTCTCCTACGAGCAGTACTTC

clone size: NA
D gene: NA
J gene: TRBJ1-1
V gene: TRBV28
CDR3 protein: CAGSAGSTEAFF
CDR3 DNA: TGTGCCGGATCAGCAGGGTCCACTGAAGCTTTCTTT

clone size: NA
D gene: NA
J gene: TRBJ1-5
V gene: TRBV7-3
CDR3 protein: CASSQGSNQPQHF
CDR3 DNA: TGTGCCAGCAGTCAGGGGAGCAATCAGCCCCAGCATTTT

clone size: NA
D gene: TRBD1
J gene: TRBJ2-7
V gene: TRBV28
CDR3 protein: CASSLPGTGRLYEQYF
CDR3 DNA: TGTGCCAGCAGTTTACCCGGGACAGGGAGGTTATACGAGCAGTACTTC

clone size: NA
D gene: TRBD1
J gene: TRBJ2-1
V gene: TRBV9
CDR3 protein: CASNTGTVNEQFF
CDR3 DNA: TGTGCCAGCAACACCGGGACAGTTAATGAGCAGTTCTTC

clone size: NA
D gene: NA
J gene: TRBJ1-2
V gene: TRBV20-1
CDR3 protein: CIGDGYTF
CDR3 DNA: TGCATCGGGGATGGCTACACCTTC

clone size: NA
D gene: TRBD2
J gene: TRBJ2-3
V gene: TRBV5-4
CDR3 protein: CASSTRTSGDTDTQYF
CDR3 DNA: TGTGCCAGCAGCACCCGGACTAGCGGGGACACAGATACGCAGTATTTT

clone size: NA
D gene: NA
J gene: TRBJ1-2
V gene: TRBV5-1
CDR3 protein: CASSLTVLYGYTF
CDR3 DNA: TGCGCCAGCAGCTTGACGGTCCTCTATGGCTACACCTTC

clone size: NA
D gene: NA
J gene: TRBJ1-3
V gene: TRBV9
CDR3 protein: CASSPRGGGRNTIYF
CDR3 DNA: TGTGCCAGCAGCCCCCGAGGGGGGGGTAGAAACACCATATATTTT

clone size: NA
D gene: TRBD1
J gene: TRBJ1-1
V gene: TRBV28
CDR3 protein: CASSSQGISKAFF
CDR3 DNA: TGTGCCAGCAGTTCACAGGGGATAAGTAAAGCTTTCTTT

clone size: once
D gene: TRBD1
J gene: TRBJ2-7
V gene: TRBV9
CDR3 protein: CASSRLGTEPYEQYF
CDR3 DNA: TGTGCCAGCAGCCGTTTGGGGACAGAACCCTACGAGCAGTACTTC